A single T cell receptor beta chain is shown here with its context. The germline CDR1 and CDR2 sequences are SEHNR and FQNEAQ (reference sequence). The CDR3 loop spans 18 amino acids. The ends were cut back, 4 bases at V and 3 bases at J, with 24 bases in the middle. The data were produced by immunoSEQ multiplex PCR, yet TCRdb's version contains in-frame clones alone and is incomplete. There are 90,000 to 130,000 clones in the sample; approximately 85% occur only once, and 3% to 3.5% lies in the top ten. These data belong to a study of cytomegalovirus exposure and HLA in healthy donors. The sample taken for sequencing was PBMCs. V is TRBV7-9 and J is TRBJ2-5; D gene ambiguous. The receptor was derived from a young woman in good health and CMV-seronegative. CDR3 sequence (DNA): TGTGCCAGCAGCTCCCACTTTCAAGGAGAAGCATCTAAAGAGACCCAGTACTTC. It encodes CASSSHFQGEASKETQYF.